This T cell receptor (beta chain) was recovered during a study of early T cells in non-severe SARS-CoV-2 infection. Study overall: Unpaired chains resulted from sequencing bulk RNA of unsorted whole blood. Findings and limits, study-wide: The VDJdb matching leaned toward anti-spike CD8 responses and overlooked private and CD4 specificities.

Researchers attached unique molecular identifiers to individual cDNA molecules. TCRdb re-called the 5' RACE reads through MiXCR, storing one row per CDR3 protein. Of about 71,000 distinct CDR3 sequences detected, about 13% appear once; the ten largest clones hold around 15%. As concerns this clonotype: The antigen is undetermined.

The CDR3 extends over 11 amino acids. The germline V gene encodes CDR1 SGHAT and CDR2 FQNNGV. V was pared by 1 base and J by 5 bases, with 1 base between. Material: whole blood. The V call is TRBV11-2, the J call TRBJ2-3; D gene unclear. The TCR originated in an adult who was a healthcare worker with PCR-confirmed SARS-CoV-2 infection or an uninfected control (not recorded which). The CDR3 DNA is TGTGCCAGCAGCTTAGGAGATACGCAGTATTTT. Amino acids: CASSLGDTQYF.